The TCR beta chain described here comes from a study of T-cell reconstitution after alpha-beta-depleted transplantation in children (dated by TCRdb to about 2016). With respect to the entire study: Using TCR repertoire profiling, the study followed T-cell immune reconstitution in a quantitative way in children after TCRalphabeta/CD19-depleted allogeneic hematopoietic cell transplantation.

Looking up the germline V gene yields CDR1 MNHEY and CDR2 SVGAGI. There are 17 amino acids in the CDR3, from cysteine to phenylalanine inclusive. This entry keeps only the CDR3 DNA: 51 bases, framed from base 1. Between the V and J ends, shortened by 0 bases and 0 bases respectively, the junction contains 12 bases. Library preparation was by PCR. Data came from an Illumina HiSeq 2500. TCR libraries were prepared with molecular barcoding, using unique molecular identifiers to normalize TCRbeta repertoire quantification. The public reads were run again by TCRdb, first through fastp at Q25 and then through MiXCR, and only productive beta chains were kept. CDR3 protein duplicates are merged, each entry listing the most common genes and DNA. The sample table records roughly 500,000 distinct CDR3 sequences; approximately 12% of these occur just once. Less than 6.5% of the sample comes from the top ten. This clonotype appeared a few times. Its antigen has not been determined. Per-base qualities were not stored, and no clone one base away is much larger.

The TCR sequence derives from a human donor who donated a stem cell graft to a child with combined immunodeficiency. The chain employs TRBV6-5 and TRBJ1-3; the D region possibly corresponds to TRBD1 (5 bases align). Source: PBMCs from the stem cell graft donor, taken from the stem cell graft. The CDR3 protein sequence reads: CASSYSQTVTSGNTIYF. In nucleotide form, the sequence is TGTGCCAGCAGTTACTCCCAGACAGTTACCTCTGGAAACACCATATATTTT.